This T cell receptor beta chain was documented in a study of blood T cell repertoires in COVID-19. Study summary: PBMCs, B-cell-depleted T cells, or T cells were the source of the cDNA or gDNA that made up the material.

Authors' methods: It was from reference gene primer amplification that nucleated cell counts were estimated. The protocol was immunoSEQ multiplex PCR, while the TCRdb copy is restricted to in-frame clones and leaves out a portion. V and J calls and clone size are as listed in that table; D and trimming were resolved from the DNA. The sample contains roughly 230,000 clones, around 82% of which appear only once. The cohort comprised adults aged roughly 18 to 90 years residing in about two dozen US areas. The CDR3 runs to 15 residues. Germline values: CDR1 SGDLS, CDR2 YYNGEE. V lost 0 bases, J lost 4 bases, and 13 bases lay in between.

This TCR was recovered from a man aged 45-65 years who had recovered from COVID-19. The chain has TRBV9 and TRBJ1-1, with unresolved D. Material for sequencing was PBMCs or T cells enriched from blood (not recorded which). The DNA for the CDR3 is TGTGCCAGCAGCGTAGTGGGCAGTGGGAGCACTGAAGCTTTCTTT. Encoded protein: CASSVVGSGSTEAFF.